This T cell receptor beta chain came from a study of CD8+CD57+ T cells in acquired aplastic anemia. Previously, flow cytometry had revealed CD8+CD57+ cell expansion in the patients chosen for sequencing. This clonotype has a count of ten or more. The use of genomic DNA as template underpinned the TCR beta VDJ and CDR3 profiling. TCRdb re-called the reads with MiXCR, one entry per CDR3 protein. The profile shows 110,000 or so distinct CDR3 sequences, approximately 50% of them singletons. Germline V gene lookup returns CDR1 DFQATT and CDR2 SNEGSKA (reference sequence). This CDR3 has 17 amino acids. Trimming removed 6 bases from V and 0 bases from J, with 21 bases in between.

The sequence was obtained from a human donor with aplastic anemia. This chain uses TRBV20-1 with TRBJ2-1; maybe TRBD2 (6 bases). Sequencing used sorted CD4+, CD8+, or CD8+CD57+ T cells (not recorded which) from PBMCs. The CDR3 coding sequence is TGCAGTGCGCCCGACTTCAGGACTATTAGCTCCTACAATGAGCAGTTCTTC. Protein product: CSAPDFRTISSYNEQFF.